This T cell receptor (beta chain) appears in the sequencing data of a study of response to subunit inactivated influenza vaccine. Regarding the study as a whole: Few additional T cells are recruited per seasonal influenza vaccination, authors suggested.

Comments on this clonotype: Antigen unknown.

A single record per CDR3 protein comes from TCRdb applying MiXCR to the RT-PCR reads. The table records around 470,000 distinct CDR3 sequences, 6.5% to 8% of them present only once. CDR3 length: 14 residues. Germline CDR1 SGHVS, CDR2 FQNEAQ. The V and J ends lost 1 base and 7 bases respectively, with 11 bases between them. The J gene is TRBJ2-1, the V gene TRBV7-8; unclear D gene. Here the sequenced sample was PBMCs from blood, taken 23 months after vaccination. This receptor was identified in a man between 50 and 75 years old who received an inactivated influenza vaccine. The CDR3 DNA follows: TGTGCCAGCAGCTTAGTAGGAGATAAGAATGAGCAGTTCTTC. Its protein product is CASSLVGDKNEQFF.